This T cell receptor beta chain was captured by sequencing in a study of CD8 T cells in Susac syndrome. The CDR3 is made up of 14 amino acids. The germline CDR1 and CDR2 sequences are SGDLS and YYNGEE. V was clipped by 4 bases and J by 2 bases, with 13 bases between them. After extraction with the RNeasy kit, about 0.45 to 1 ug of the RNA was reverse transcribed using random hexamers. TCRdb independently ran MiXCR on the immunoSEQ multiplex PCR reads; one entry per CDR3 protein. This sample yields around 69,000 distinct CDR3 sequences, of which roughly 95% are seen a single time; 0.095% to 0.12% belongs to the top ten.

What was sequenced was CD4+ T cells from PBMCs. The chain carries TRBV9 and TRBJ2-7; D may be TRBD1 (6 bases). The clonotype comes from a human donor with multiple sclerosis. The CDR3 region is CASSPRQEAYEQYF. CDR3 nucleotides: TGTGCCAGCAGCCCGCGACAGGAAGCCTACGAGCAGTACTTC.